This TCR beta chain appears in the sequencing data of a study of regulatory T cells in long-lasting Graves disease. Findings of the study overall: There was favoring of TRBV28, TRBJ1-2 and TRBJ2-5 in persistent disease. Those with persistent disease had in common more public clonotypes (about 2,700) than new patients (about 900).

Through Arm-PCR of CDR3 regions and iRepertoire HTBI primers, TCR beta libraries were built. TCRdb used MiXCR to reprocess the multiplex PCR reads, holding one entry per CDR3 protein. The sample includes around 450,000 distinct CDR3 sequences, 20% to 25% of them seen just once. This clonotype showed up just a few times. Its specificity is unknown. Trimming took off 6 bases at V and 1 base at J, with 12 bases between the two ends. This CDR3 has 14 amino acids. The germline CDR1 and CDR2 sequences are MNHEY and SMNVEV (reference sequence). Documented time point: persistent/refractory GD, antithyroid drugs over 5 years with positive TRAb. RNA extracted from PBMCs served as the sequencing template. Under American Thyroid Association guidelines, Graves' disease was diagnosed. Enrollment of patients was through an endocrinology department in Xi'an, China.

The chain employs TRBV27 and TRBJ1-1; tentative D call: TRBD1 (5 bases). The receptor comes from a female donor with Graves disease. This specimen was peripheral blood mononuclear cells (PBMCs), taken when the disease was refractory, from a patient treated with antithyroid drugs. The CDR3 here is CASRGGTPNTEAFF. CDR3 DNA: TGTGCCAGCAGGGGTGGGACCCCGAACACTGAAGCTTTCTTT.